Each of the 17 T cell receptor beta chains below was sequenced from the same sample in a study of blood T cells in healthy people across ages. A second 7 to 11 cycle PCR used barcoded and J-beta primers. In TCRdb, the 5' RACE reads were re-called with MiXCR into one record per CDR3 protein. This repertoire shows 890,000 or so distinct CDR3 sequences, less than 80% found once; its top ten account for about 30%. Sequencing was performed on blood. The source of these receptors is a young man in good health.

Concerning this clonotype: A much larger clone differs by one base, so this may be a read error. This sequence joins TRBV20-1 and TRBJ2-5, with D perhaps given as TRBD1 or TRBD2 (5 bases each). The CDR3 consists of 13 residues. Germline values: CDR1 DFQATT, CDR2 SNEGSKA (reference sequence). The CDR3: CSAGEGRQEAQYF. The CDR3 DNA reads as TGCAGTGCTGGAGAGGGGAGACAAGAGGCCCAGTACTTC.

This chain joins TRBV4-3 and TRBJ2-5; 7 nucleotides match TRBD1. The DNA end lines up better with TRBJ2-7; the J call may be wrong. The CDR3 length is 14 residues. Germline V CDR1 and CDR2: LGHNA, YSLEER. CDR3 sequence (DNA): TGCGCCAGCAGCCAAGACGGGACAGTGGGCGAGCAGTACTTC. The encoded protein is CASSQDGTVGEQYF.

The rearrangement uses TRBV9 and TRBJ2-7; D not certain. The CDR3 spans 15 residues. V lost 3 bases, J lost 0 bases, and 13 bases lay in between. The germline gives CDR1 SGDLS, CDR2 YYNGEE. Written as DNA, the CDR3 is TGTGCCAGCAGCGGCGGAACCAGGAGCTCCTACGAGCAGTACTTC. This gives the protein CASSGGTRSSYEQYF. Using reference TRBV9 and TRBJ2-7 for the parts outside the CDR3, the full variable domain is DSGVTQTPKHLITATGQRVTLRCSPRSGDLSVYWYQQSLDQGLQFLIQYYNGEERAKGNILERFSAQQFPDLHSELNLSSLELGDSALYFCASSGGTRSSYEQYFGPGTRLTVT.

The chain has TRBV7-3 and TRBJ2-1, with D uncertain. Germline V gene sequence: CDR1 SGHTA, CDR2 FQGTGA. With 5 bases removed from V and 8 bases from J, the gap between germline ends came to 13 bases. CDR3 length: 13 residues. CDR3 protein: CASSVIASDEQFF. The CDR3 coding sequence is TGTGCCAGCAGCGTAATCGCGTCGGATGAGCAGTTCTTC.

The genes are TRBV7-2 and TRBJ1-4; 9 nucleotides align to TRBD1. The V and J ends lost 4 bases and 7 bases, in that order; junction bases with no gene match: 10. The CDR3 has 16 residues. CDR1 is SGHTA, CDR2 FQGNSA, per germline. The CDR3 sequence is CASSSNHRGLSEKLFF. The CDR3 DNA follows: TGTGCCAGCAGCTCGAACCACAGGGGGCTGAGTGAAAAACTGTTTTTT. Using reference TRBV7-2 and TRBJ1-4 for the parts outside the CDR3, the full variable domain is GAGVSQSPSNKVTEKGKDVELRCDPISGHTALYWYRQSLGQGLEFLIYFQGNSAPDKSGLPSDRFSAERTGGSVSTLTIQRTQQEDSAVYLCASSSNHRGLSEKLFFGSGTQLSVL.

This chain connects TRBV12-3 or TRBV12-4 to TRBJ2-1, with 9 bases matching TRBD2. The CDR3 sequence is 15 residues long. With V trimmed by 3 bases and J by 4 bases, 4 bases remained unmatched. The CDR3 here is CASSFWRGGYNEQFF. CDR3 nucleotide sequence: TGTGCCAGCAGTTTCTGGCGGGGGGGATACAATGAGCAGTTCTTC.

This sequence joins TRBV5-4 and TRBJ1-5, with 10 bases aligning to TRBD1. The CDR3 is 20 residues long. Trimming removed 0 bases from V and 2 bases from J; junction bases left unmatched: 14. CDR1 and CDR2 from the germline V gene are SGHNT and YYREEE (reference sequence). CDR3 sequence: CASSLEVGQGVASGNQPQHF. For the CDR3, the DNA is TGTGCCAGCAGCTTGGAAGTCGGACAGGGGGTTGCGTCTGGCAATCAGCCCCAGCATTTT.

This chain uses TRBV3-1 with TRBJ2-1; 15 bases match TRBD2. Per the germline V gene, CDR1 is LGHDT and CDR2 is YNNKEL (reference sequence). CDR3 length: 16 residues. Unmatched junction bases numbered 4, after V lost 4 bases and J lost 6 bases. CDR3 in amino acids: CASSLSGLAGGNEQFF. DNA of the CDR3: TGTGCCAGCAGCCTTTCGGGACTAGCGGGGGGCAATGAGCAGTTCTTC.

The CDR3 loop is CASSWSGEYADTQYF. CDR3 in DNA: TGCGCCAGCAGCTGGAGCGGGGAATACGCAGATACGCAGTATTTT. The genes are TRBV5-1 and TRBJ2-3; TRBD2 matches 7 bases. V shed 3 bases and J 4 bases; nucleotides not matched to a gene: 8. The CDR3 is 15 residues long. Germline loops: CDR1 SGHRS, CDR2 YFSETQ.

This chain joins TRBV7-2 and TRBJ1-1; D is uncertain. CDR1 SGHTA and CDR2 FQGNSA come from the germline V gene. V lost 5 bases and J 2 bases, leaving 15 bases between the germline ends. The CDR3 loop spans 15 amino acids. The CDR3 reads CASSPWPAGNTEAFF. The CDR3 DNA is TGTGCCAGCAGCCCCTGGCCCGCAGGAAACACTGAAGCTTTCTTT.

The chain employs TRBV6-2 or TRBV6-3 and TRBJ1-1; a weak D match, TRBD1 (6 bases). CDR1 MNHEY and CDR2 SVGEGT come from the germline V gene. The CDR3 consists of 13 residues. V was cut by 6 bases and J by 7 bases, with 15 bases left in between. CDR3 residues: CASSPRGDDEAFF. The CDR3 DNA reads TGTGCCAGCAGCCCCAGGGGTGATGATGAAGCTTTCTTT.

The chain employs TRBV20-1 and TRBJ2-1; no clear D gene. The CDR3 is 15 amino acids. The V and J ends lost 0 bases and 7 bases respectively, with 16 bases between them. Germline CDR1 is DFQATT and CDR2 is SNEGSKA (reference sequence). CDR3 residues: CSARDRGQAGNEQFF. CDR3 in DNA: TGCAGTGCTAGAGACCGCGGTCAGGCTGGGAATGAGCAGTTCTTC.

V and J are TRBV20-1 and TRBJ2-3; a weak D match, TRBD2 (7 bases). This CDR3 is built from 14 residues. V dropped 3 bases and J dropped 4 bases, with 14 bases sitting between them. CDR1 and CDR2 from the germline V gene are DFQATT and SNEGSKA (reference sequence). In DNA form, the CDR3 reads TGCAGTGCTAGGTCGGCGGGGGCATCAGATACGCAGTATTTT. Translating gives CSARSAGASDTQYF.

The genes are TRBV6-5 and TRBJ1-2; D is unresolved. This CDR3 has 12 amino acids. V was trimmed by 6 bases and J by 8 bases, leaving 13 bases between them. Germline CDR1 and CDR2: MNHEY and SVGAGI. DNA of the CDR3: TGTGCCAGCAGAGATACCTTTGGGGGCTACACCTTC. It is translated as CASRDTFGGYTF.

The rearrangement uses TRBV9 and TRBJ2-7, with TRBD2 matching 9 bases. TRBJ2-5 matches the DNA end more closely, so the J call is doubtful. The CDR3 is 15 amino acids. Germline V CDR1 and CDR2: SGDLS, YYNGEE. CDR3 residues: CASSASSGGIETQYF. CDR3 DNA sequence: TGTGCCAGCAGCGCCAGTAGCGGGGGAATAGAGACCCAGTACTTC.

This clonotype was counted between two and nine times. The chain links TRBV7-2 to TRBJ2-7; D is uncertain. The germline gives CDR1 SGHTA, CDR2 FQGNSA. V was trimmed by 4 bases and J by 2 bases, leaving 15 bases between them. This CDR3 comprises 15 residues. Here the CDR3 reads CASSSPGGGPYEQYF. Here the CDR3 DNA reads TGTGCCAGCAGCTCCCCAGGTGGCGGCCCCTACGAGCAGTACTTC.

This clonotype has only a few counts. The chain uses TRBV6-2 or TRBV6-3 and TRBJ2-3; 12 bases map to TRBD2. CDR1 is MNHEY, CDR2 SVGEGT, per germline. The CDR3 spans 15 residues. Losses at the gene ends were 5 bases for V and 3 bases for J; bases not matched to a gene: 3. CDR3 sequence reads: CASSGLAGSTDTQYF. DNA of the CDR3: TGTGCCAGCAGTGGACTAGCGGGATCAACAGATACGCAGTATTTT.